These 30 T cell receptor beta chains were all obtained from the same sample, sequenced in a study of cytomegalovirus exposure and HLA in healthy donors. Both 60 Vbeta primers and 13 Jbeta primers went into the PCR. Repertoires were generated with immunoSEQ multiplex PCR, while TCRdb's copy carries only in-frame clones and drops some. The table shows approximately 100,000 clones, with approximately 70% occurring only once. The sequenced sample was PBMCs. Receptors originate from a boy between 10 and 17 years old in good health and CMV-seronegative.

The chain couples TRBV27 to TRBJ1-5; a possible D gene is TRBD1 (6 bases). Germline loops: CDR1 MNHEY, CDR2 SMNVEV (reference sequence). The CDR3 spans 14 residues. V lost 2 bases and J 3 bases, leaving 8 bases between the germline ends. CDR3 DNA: TGTGCCAGCAGTTTAAACAGGGTCAATCAGCCCCAGCATTTT. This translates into CASSLNRVNQPQHF.

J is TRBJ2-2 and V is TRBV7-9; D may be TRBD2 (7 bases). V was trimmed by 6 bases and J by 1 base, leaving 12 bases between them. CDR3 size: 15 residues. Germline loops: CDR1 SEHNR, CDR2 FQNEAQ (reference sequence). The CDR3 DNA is TGTGCCAGCAGTAACAGGGAGGGGAACACCGGGGAGCTGTTTTTT. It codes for CASSNREGNTGELFF.

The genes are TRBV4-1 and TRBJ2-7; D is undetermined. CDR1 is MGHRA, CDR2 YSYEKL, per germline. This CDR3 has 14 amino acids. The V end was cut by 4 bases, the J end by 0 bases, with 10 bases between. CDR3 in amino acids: CASSPRHGSYEQYF. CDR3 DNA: TGCGCCAGCAGCCCCAGGCACGGCTCCTACGAGCAGTACTTC.

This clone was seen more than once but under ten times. CDR3 in DNA: TGCGCCAGCAAAAGACAGGGGGCCAACTATGGCTACACCTTC. This codes for CASKRQGANYGYTF. V gene TRBV10-2 combines with J gene TRBJ1-2; 10 bases line up with TRBD1. Germline CDR1 WSHSY, CDR2 SAAADI. There are 14 residues in the CDR3. J lost 2 bases, V lost 7 bases, and 4 bases had no gene match.

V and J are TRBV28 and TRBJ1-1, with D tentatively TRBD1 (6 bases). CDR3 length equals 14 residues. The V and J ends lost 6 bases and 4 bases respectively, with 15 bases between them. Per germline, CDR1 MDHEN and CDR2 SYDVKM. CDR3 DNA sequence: TGTGCCAGCAGGATATCGGGGGGCGGCACTGAAGCTTTCTTT. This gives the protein CASRISGGGTEAFF.

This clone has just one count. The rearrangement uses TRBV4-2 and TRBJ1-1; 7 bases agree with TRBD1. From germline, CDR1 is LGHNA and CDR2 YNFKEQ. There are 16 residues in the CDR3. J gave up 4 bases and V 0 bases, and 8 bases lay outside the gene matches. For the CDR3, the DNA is TGTGCCAGCAGCCAAGATTTCCAGGGGGGTGCCACTGAAGCTTTCTTT. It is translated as CASSQDFQGGATEAFF.

The CDR3 DNA follows: TGTGCCAGCAGTCGTGACAGTAATAATGAAAAACTGTTTTTT. This gives the protein CASSRDSNNEKLFF. This rearrangement joins TRBV6-5 to TRBJ1-4, with D possibly TRBD1 on 5 matching bases. The length of the CDR3 is 14 residues. The V end lost 5 bases, the J end lost 4 bases, and 11 bases lay between the germline ends. CDR1 and CDR2 (germline): MNHEY, SVGAGI.

The CDR3 sequence is CASSYAPGIYEQYF. The CDR3 DNA follows: TGTGCCAGCAGTTACGCGCCAGGGATCTACGAGCAGTACTTC. This chain uses TRBV6-5 with TRBJ2-7, with D possibly being TRBD1 (5 bases). Germline assignment: CDR1 MNHEY and CDR2 SVGAGI. V was cut by 2 bases and J by 3 bases, with 11 bases left in between. This CDR3 is 14 amino acids long.

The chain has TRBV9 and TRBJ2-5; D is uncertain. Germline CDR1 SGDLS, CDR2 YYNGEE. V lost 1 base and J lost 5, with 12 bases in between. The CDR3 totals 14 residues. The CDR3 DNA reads TGTGCCAGCAGCGTACGCCAGCTCGGGGAGACCCAGTACTTC. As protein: CASSVRQLGETQYF.

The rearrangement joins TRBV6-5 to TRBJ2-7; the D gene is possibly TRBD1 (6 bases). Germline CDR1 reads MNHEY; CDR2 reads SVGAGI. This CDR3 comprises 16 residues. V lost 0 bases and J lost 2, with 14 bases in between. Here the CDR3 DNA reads TGTGCCAGCAGTTACTCGATACAGGGTAGTCCCTACGAGCAGTACTTC. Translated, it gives CASSYSIQGSPYEQYF.

The DNA of the CDR3 is TGTGCCAGCAGCCCCGAGGGCAGGCATGAGCAGTTCTTC. Its protein product is CASSPEGRHEQFF. This chain joins TRBV13 and TRBJ2-1; a weak D match, TRBD2 (5 bases). The germline V and J ends were trimmed by 5 bases and 8 bases, with 13 bases remaining between them. The CDR3 runs 13 residues. Germline V lookup: CDR1 PRHDT, CDR2 FYEKMQ (reference sequence).

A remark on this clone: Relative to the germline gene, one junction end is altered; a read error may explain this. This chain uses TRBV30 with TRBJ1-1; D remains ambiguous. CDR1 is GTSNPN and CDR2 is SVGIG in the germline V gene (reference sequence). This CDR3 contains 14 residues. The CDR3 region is CASSGSSMNTEAFF. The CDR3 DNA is TGTGCCTCGAGTGGGTCTAGTATGAACACTGAAGCTTTCTTT. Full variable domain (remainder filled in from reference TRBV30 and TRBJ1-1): SQTIHQWPATLVQPVGSPLSLECTVEGTSNPNLYWYRQAAGRGLQLLFYSVGIGQISSEVPQNLSASRPQDRQFILSSKKLLLSDSGFYLCASSGSSMNTEAFFGQGTRLTVV.

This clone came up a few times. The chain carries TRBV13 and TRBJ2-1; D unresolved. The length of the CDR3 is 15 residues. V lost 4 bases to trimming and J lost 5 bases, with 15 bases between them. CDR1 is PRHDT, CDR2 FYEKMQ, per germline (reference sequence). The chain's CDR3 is CASSSHSSPNNEQFF. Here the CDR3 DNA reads TGTGCCAGCAGCTCGCACTCCTCGCCGAACAATGAGCAGTTCTTC.

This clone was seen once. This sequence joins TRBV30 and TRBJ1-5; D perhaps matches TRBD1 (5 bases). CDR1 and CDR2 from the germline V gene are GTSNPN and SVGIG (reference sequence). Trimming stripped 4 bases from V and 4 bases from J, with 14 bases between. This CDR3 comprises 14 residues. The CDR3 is CAWTTGLLNQPQHF. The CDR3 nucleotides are TGTGCCTGGACTACAGGTTTACTGAATCAGCCCCAGCATTTT.

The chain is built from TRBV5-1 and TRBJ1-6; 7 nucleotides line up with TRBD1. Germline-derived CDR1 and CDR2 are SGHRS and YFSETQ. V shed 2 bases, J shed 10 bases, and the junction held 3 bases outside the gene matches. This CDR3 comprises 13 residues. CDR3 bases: TGCGCCAGCAGCTTAGGGGGCAGGTCACCCCTCCACTTT. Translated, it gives CASSLGGRSPLHF.

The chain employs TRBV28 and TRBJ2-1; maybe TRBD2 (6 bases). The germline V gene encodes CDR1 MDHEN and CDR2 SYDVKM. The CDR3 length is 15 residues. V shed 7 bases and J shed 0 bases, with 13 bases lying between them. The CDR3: CASNLGLFSYNEQFF. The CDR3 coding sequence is TGTGCCAGCAACCTGGGACTTTTCTCCTACAATGAGCAGTTCTTC.

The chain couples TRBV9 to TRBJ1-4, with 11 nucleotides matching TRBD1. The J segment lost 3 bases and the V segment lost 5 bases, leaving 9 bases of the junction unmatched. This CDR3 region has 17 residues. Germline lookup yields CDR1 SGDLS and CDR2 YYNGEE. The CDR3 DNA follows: TGTGCCAGCAGTCGGGGGGGGACAGGGGGTTCTAATGAAAAACTGTTTTTT. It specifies CASSRGGTGGSNEKLFF.

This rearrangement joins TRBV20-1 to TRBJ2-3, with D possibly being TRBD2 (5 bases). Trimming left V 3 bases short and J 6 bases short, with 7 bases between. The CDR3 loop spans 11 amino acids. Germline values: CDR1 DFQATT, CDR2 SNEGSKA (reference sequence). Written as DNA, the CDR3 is TGCAGTGCTAGCTCGGGGGATACGCAGTATTTT. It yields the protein CSASSGDTQYF.

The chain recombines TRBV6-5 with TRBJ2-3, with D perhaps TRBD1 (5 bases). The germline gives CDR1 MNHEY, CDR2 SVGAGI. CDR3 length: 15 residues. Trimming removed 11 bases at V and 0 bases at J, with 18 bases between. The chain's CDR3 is CAGAALGLSTDTQYF. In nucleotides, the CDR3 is TGTGCCGGCGCCGCACTGGGGCTAAGCACAGATACGCAGTATTTT.

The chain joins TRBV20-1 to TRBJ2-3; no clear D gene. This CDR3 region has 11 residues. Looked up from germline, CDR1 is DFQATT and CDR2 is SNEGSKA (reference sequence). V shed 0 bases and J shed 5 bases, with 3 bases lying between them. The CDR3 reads CSARDIDTQYF. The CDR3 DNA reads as TGCAGTGCTAGAGATATAGATACGCAGTATTTT.

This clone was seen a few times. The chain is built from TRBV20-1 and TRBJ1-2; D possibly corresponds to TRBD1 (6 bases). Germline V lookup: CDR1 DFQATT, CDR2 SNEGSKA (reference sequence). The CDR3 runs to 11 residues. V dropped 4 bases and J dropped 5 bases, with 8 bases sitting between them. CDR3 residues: CSAMDSYGYTF. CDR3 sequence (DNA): TGCAGTGCTATGGACAGTTATGGCTACACCTTC.

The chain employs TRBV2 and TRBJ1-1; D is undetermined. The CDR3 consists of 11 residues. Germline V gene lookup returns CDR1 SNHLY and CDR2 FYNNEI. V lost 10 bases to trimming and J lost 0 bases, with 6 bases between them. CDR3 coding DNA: TGTGCCACCCTAATGAACACTGAAGCTTTCTTT. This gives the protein CATLMNTEAFF.

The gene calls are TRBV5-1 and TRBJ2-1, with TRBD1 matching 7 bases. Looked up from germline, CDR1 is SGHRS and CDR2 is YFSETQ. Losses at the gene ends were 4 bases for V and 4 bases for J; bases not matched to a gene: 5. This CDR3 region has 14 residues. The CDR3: CASSGGQSYNEQFF. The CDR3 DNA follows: TGCGCCAGCAGCGGGGGACAGTCTTACAATGAGCAGTTCTTC. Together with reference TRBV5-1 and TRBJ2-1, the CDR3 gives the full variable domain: KAGVTQTPRYLIKTRGQQVTLSCSPISGHRSVSWYQQTPGQGLQFLFEYFSETQRNKGNFPGRFSGRQFSNSRSEMNVSTLELGDSALYLCASSGGQSYNEQFFGPGTRLTVL.

CDR3 in amino acids: CASRNQQGRTEAFF. DNA for the CDR3: TGTGCCAGCAGGAACCAACAGGGGCGGACTGAAGCTTTCTTT. This chain joins TRBV6-1 and TRBJ1-1, with 7 bases lining up with TRBD1. V lost 6 bases, J lost 5 bases, and 9 bases stayed unmatched. The germline CDR1 and CDR2 sequences are MNHNS and SASEGT. The CDR3 is made up of 14 amino acids.

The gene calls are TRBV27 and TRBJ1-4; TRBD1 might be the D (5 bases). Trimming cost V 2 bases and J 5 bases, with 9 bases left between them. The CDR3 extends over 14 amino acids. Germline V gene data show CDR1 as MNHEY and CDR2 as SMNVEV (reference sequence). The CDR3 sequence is CASSLKGLNEKLFF. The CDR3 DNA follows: TGTGCCAGCAGTTTAAAGGGGTTGAATGAAAAACTGTTTTTT.

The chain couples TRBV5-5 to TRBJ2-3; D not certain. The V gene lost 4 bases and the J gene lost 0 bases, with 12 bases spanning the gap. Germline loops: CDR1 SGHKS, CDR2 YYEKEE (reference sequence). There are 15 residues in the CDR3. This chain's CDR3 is CASSPTPTSTDTQYF. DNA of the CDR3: TGTGCCAGCAGCCCCACACCGACTAGCACAGATACGCAGTATTTT.

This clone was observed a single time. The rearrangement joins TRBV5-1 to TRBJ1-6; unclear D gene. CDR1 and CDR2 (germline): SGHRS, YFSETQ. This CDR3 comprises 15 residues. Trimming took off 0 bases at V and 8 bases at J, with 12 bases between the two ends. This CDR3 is CASSLGGITDSPLHF. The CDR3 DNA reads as TGCGCCAGCAGCTTGGGAGGCATTACTGATTCACCCCTCCACTTT. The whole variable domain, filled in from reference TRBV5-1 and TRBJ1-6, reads KAGVTQTPRYLIKTRGQQVTLSCSPISGHRSVSWYQQTPGQGLQFLFEYFSETQRNKGNFPGRFSGRQFSNSRSEMNVSTLELGDSALYLCASSLGGITDSPLHFGNGTRLTVT.

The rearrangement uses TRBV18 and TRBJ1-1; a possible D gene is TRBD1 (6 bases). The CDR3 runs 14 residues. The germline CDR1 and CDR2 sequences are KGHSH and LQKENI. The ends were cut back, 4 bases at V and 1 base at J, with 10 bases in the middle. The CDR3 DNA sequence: TGTGCCAGCTCACGAAACAGGGAGAACACTGAAGCTTTCTTT. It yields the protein CASSRNRENTEAFF.

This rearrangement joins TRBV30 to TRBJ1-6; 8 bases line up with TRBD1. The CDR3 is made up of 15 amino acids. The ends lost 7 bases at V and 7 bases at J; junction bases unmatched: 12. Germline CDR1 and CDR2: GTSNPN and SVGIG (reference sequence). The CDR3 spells CASLQGQGANSPLHF. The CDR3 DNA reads TGTGCCTCACTGCAGGGCCAGGGGGCAAATTCACCCCTCCACTTT.

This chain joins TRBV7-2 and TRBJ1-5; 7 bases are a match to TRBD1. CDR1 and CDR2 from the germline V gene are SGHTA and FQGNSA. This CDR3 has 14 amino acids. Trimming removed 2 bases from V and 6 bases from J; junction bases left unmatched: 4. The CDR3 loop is CASSLRQGGQPQHF. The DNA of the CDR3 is TGTGCCAGCAGCTTAAGGCAGGGGGGTCAGCCCCAGCATTTT.